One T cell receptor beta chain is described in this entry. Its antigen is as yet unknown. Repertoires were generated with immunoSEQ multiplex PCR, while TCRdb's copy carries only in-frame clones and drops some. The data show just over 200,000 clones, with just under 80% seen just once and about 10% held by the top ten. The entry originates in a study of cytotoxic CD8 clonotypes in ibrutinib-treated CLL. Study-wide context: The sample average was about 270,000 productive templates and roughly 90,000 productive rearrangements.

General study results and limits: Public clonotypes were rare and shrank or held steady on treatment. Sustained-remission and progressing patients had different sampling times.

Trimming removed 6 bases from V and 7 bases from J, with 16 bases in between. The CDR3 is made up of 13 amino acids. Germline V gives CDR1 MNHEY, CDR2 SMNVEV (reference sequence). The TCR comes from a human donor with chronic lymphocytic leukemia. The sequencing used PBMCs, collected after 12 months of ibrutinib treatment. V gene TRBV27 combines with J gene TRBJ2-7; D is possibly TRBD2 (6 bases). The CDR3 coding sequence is TGTGCCAGCAGAGCCCTTGGGGGGAGTGAGCAGTACTTC. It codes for CASRALGGSEQYF.